The 9 T cell receptor beta chains below all came from one sample that was sequenced in a study of blood T cell repertoires in COVID-19. Data came from immunoSEQ multiplex PCR; TCRdb stores just in-frame clones and leaves some out. The table shows about 230,000 clones, with 86% occurring only once. The sample was PBMCs or T cells enriched from blood (not recorded which). The receptors stem from a woman aged 45-59 years in a cohort exposed to, infected with or recovered from COVID-19 (not recorded which).

The chain is built from TRBV6-2 or TRBV6-3 and TRBJ1-5; 8 bases agree with TRBD1. The CDR3 consists of 18 residues. After removal of 5 bases from V and 6 bases from J, the junction contained 18 bases not matched to a gene. Germline-derived CDR1 and CDR2 are MNHEY and SVGEGT. The CDR3 protein is CASSARGTGIRLSQPQHF. CDR3 DNA sequence: TGTGCCAGCAGTGCCCGGGGGACAGGAATACGGTTAAGTCAGCCCCAGCATTTT.

The genes are TRBV5-1 and TRBJ1-1; D not certain. CDR1 is SGHRS and CDR2 is YFSETQ in the germline V gene. V was shortened by 6 bases and J by 1 base, with 16 bases between the two germline ends. CDR3 length: 15 residues. Here the CDR3 reads CASTRRGEWNTEAFF. The DNA for the CDR3 is TGCGCCAGCACCCGGCGGGGTGAGTGGAACACTGAAGCTTTCTTT.

The DNA of the CDR3 is TGCGCCAGCAGCTTTGTTACAGGGGAGGAGACCCAGTACTTC. Protein product: CASSFVTGEETQYF. The chain has TRBV5-1 and TRBJ2-5; 7 positions agree with TRBD1. Unmatched junction bases numbered 6, after V lost 2 bases and J lost 5 bases. CDR1 and CDR2 from the germline V gene are SGHRS and YFSETQ. The CDR3 runs 14 residues.

A few counts support this clone. The rearrangement uses TRBV3-1 (or the pseudogene TRBV3-2) and TRBJ1-2; D unclear. The CDR3 has 15 amino acids. In germline, CDR1 is LGHDT, CDR2 YNNKEL (reference sequence). V gave up 1 base and J gave up 5 bases, with 14 bases separating them. CDR3 coding DNA: TGTGCCAGCAGCCAAGGTTTGGGCAGAGGGTATGGCTACACCTTC. This codes for CASSQGLGRGYGYTF.

Only one count was recorded for this clone. The V and J genes are TRBV7-6 and TRBJ2-7, with D possibly TRBD1 on 6 matching bases. This CDR3 comprises 15 residues. Trimming removed 6 bases from V and 1 base from J, with 16 bases in between. Germline V gives CDR1 SGHVS, CDR2 FNYEAQ. The CDR3 reads CASSPGQLLSYEQYF. CDR3 sequence (DNA): TGTGCCAGCAGTCCTGGACAGCTTTTATCCTACGAGCAGTACTTC.

The rearrangement links TRBV5-1 to TRBJ2-7; D not certain. This CDR3 has 14 amino acids. The germline V gene encodes CDR1 SGHRS and CDR2 YFSETQ. With 0 bases removed from V and 7 bases from J, the gap between germline ends came to 14 bases. CDR3 DNA: TGCGCCAGCAGCTTGGGGCAGTCCCCCCCGGAGCAGTACTTC. Translating it yields CASSLGQSPPEQYF.

This chain uses TRBV27 with TRBJ2-1; D remains ambiguous. V shed 5 bases and J shed 2 bases, with 10 bases lying between them. The V gene's germline CDR1 is MNHEY and CDR2 SMNVEV (reference sequence). This CDR3 is built from 14 residues. CDR3 coding DNA: TGTGCCAGCAGTAGAGCGAACGCCTACAATGAGCAGTTCTTC. Its protein is CASSRANAYNEQFF.

This clone was observed a few times. The chain links TRBV11-2 to TRBJ2-1, with 9 bases fitting TRBD1. Germline V lookup: CDR1 SGHAT, CDR2 FQNNGV. CDR3 size: 15 residues. J gave up 9 bases and V 3 bases, and 9 bases lay outside the gene matches. CDR3 nucleotide sequence: TGTGCCAGCAGCTTTACCGGGACAGGGTCGAGTGAGCAGTTCTTC. Protein product: CASSFTGTGSSEQFF.

This clone has just one count. The V gene is TRBV3-1 (or the pseudogene TRBV3-2), the J gene TRBJ1-2; weak D call: TRBD1 (6 bases). The CDR3 totals 15 residues. With 6 bases removed from V and 4 bases from J, the gap between germline ends came to 18 bases. CDR1 and CDR2 (germline): LGHDT, YNNKEL (reference sequence). The CDR3 DNA sequence: TGTGCCAGCAGACACATAGGGGGTTCCGGCTATGGCTACACCTTC. Translating it yields CASRHIGGSGYGYTF.